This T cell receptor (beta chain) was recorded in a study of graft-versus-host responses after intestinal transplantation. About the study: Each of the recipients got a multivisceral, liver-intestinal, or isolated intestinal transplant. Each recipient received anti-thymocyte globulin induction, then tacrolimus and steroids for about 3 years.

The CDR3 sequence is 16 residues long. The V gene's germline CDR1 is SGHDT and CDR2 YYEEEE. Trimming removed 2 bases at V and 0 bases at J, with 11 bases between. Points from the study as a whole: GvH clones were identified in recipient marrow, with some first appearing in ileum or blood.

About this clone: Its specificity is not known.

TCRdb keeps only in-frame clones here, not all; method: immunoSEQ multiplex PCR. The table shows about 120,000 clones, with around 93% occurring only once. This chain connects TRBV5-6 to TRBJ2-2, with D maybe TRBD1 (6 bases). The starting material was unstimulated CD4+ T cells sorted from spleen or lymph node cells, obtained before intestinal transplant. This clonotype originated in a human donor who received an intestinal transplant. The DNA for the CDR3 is TGTGCCAGCAGCTTACCGGCAGGGGCGAACACCGGGGAGCTGTTTTTT. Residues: CASSLPAGANTGELFF.